This T cell receptor (beta chain) was identified in a study of beta chain features in type 1 diabetes. Sorting based on CD45RO/CCR7/CD25/CD127/CD95/CD27 separated CD4+ naive, central memory, regulatory and stem cell-like memory cells. Of the isolated RNA, all was reverse transcribed, and so the sequenced material was expressed TCRB transcripts. Data came from immunoSEQ multiplex PCR; TCRdb stores just in-frame clones and leaves some out. The data contain hundreds of thousands of clones, about 30% of them singletons. Trimming pared 3 bases from V and 8 bases from J, leaving 10 bases between. Germline CDR1 reads SGHTA; CDR2 reads FQGNSA. The CDR3 length is 12 residues.

The specimen sequenced was naive CD4+ T cells from blood. The clonotype was recovered from a man aged 18 to 29 in good health. The rearrangement joins TRBV7-2 to TRBJ1-2, with D unresolved. CDR3 sequence reads: CASSLFGEGYTF. For the CDR3, the DNA is TGTGCCAGCAGCTTGTTTGGGGAAGGCTACACCTTC. Looking up the rest from reference TRBV7-2 and TRBJ1-2 gives the full variable domain: GAGVSQSPSNKVTEKGKDVELRCDPISGHTALYWYRQSLGQGLEFLIYFQGNSAPDKSGLPSDRFSAERTGGSVSTLTIQRTQQEDSAVYLCASSLFGEGYTFGSGTRLTVV.